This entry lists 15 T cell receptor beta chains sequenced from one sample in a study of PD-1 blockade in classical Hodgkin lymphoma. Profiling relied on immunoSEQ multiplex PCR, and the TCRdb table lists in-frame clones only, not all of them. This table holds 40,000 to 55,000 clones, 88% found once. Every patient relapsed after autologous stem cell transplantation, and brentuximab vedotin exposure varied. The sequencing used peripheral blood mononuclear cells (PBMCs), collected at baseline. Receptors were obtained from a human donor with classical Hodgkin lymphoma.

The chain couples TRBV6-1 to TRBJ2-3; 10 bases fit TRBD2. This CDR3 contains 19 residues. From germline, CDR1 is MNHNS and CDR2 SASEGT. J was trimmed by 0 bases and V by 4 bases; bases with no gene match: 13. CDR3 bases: TGTGCCAGCAGTGGGACTCTATTCCTACTAGCGGGAAGCACAGATACGCAGTATTTT. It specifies CASSGTLFLLAGSTDTQYF.

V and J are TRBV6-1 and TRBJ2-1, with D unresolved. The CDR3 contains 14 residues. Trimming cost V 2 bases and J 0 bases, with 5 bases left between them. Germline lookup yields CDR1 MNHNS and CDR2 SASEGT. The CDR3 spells CASSEFGSYNEQFF. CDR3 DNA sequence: TGTGCCAGCAGTGAATTCGGCTCCTACAATGAGCAGTTCTTC.

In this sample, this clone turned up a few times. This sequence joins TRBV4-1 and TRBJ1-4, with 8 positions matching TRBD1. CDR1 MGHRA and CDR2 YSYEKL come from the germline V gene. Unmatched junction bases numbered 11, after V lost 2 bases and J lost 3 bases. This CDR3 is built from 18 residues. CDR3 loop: CASSQTGNRGWSNEKLFF. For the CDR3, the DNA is TGCGCCAGCAGCCAAACTGGGAACAGGGGGTGGTCTAATGAAAAACTGTTTTTT.

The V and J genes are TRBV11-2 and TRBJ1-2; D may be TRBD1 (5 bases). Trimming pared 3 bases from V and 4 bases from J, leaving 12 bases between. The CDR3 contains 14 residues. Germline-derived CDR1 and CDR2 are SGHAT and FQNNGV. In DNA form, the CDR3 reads TGTGCCAGCAGCTTGGGATCAGGGTCCTATGGCTACACCTTC. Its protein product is CASSLGSGSYGYTF.

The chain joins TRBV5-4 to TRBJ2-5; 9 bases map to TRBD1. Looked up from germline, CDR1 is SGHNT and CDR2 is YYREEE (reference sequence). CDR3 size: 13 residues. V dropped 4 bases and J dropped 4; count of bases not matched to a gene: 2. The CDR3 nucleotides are TGTGCCAGCAGCCCGACAGGGGGAGAGACCCAGTACTTC. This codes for CASSPTGGETQYF.

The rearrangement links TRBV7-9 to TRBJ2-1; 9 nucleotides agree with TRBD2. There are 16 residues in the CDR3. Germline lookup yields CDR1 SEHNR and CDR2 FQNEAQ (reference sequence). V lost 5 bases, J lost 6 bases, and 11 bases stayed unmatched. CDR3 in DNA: TGTGCCAGCAGCCCTCTACGCGCGGGAGGGTTCAATGAGCAGTTCTTC. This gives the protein CASSPLRAGGFNEQFF.

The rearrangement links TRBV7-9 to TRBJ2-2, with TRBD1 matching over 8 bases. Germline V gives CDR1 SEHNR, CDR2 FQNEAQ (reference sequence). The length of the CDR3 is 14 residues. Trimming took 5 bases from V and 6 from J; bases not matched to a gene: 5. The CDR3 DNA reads TGTGCCAGCAGCGCCCAACAGGGGGCCGGGGAGCTGTTTTTT. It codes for CASSAQQGAGELFF. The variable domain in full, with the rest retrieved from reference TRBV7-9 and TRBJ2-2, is DTGVSQNPRHKITKRGQNVTFRCDPISEHNRLYWYRQTLGQGPEFLTYFQNEAQLEKSRLLSDRFSAERPKGSFSTLEIQRTEQGDSAMYLCASSAQQGAGELFFGEGSRLTVL.

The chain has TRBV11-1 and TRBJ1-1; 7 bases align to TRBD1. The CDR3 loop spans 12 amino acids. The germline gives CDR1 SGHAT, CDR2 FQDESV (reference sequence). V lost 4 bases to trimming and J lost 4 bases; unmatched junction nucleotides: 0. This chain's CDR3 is CASSSGGTEAFF. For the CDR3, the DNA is TGTGCCAGCAGCTCAGGGGGCACTGAAGCTTTCTTT.

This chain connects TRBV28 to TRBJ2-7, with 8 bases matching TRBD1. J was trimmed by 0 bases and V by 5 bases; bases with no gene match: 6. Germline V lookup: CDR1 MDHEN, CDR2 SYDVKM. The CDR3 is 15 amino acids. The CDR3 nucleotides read TGTGCCAGCAGTCCTCCCGGGACAGGCTCCTACGAGCAGTACTTC. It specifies CASSPPGTGSYEQYF.

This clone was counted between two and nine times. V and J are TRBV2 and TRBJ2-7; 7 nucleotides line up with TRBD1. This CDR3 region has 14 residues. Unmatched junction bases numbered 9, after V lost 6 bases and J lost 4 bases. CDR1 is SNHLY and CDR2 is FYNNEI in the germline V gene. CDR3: CASRTGVGSYEQYF. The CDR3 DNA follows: TGTGCCAGCAGAACAGGGGTTGGGTCATACGAGCAGTACTTC.

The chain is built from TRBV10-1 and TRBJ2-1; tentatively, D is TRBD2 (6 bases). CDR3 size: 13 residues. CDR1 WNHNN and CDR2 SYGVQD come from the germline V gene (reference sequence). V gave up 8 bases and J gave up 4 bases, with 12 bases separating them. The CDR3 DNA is TGCGCCAGCCAGGACGGGACTTACAATGAGCAGTTCTTC. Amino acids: CASQDGTYNEQFF.

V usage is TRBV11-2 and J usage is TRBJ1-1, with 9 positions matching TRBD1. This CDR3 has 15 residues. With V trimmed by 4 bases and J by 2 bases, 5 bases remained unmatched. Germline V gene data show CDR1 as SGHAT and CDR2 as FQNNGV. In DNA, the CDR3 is TGTGCCAGCAGCTCCCCGGGACAGGGAAACACTGAAGCTTTCTTT. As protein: CASSSPGQGNTEAFF. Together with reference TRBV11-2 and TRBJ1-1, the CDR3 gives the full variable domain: EAGVAQSPRYKIIEKRQSVAFWCNPISGHATLYWYQQILGQGPKLLIQFQNNGVVDDSQLPKDRFSAERLKGVDSTLKIQPAKLEDSAVYLCASSSPGQGNTEAFFGQGTRLTVV.

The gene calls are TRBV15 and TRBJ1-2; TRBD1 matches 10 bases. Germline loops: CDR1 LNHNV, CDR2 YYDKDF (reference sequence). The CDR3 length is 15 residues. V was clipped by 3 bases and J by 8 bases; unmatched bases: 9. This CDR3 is CATSSDRGRYQGYTF. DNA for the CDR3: TGTGCCACCAGCAGCGACAGGGGGCGATATCAAGGCTACACCTTC.

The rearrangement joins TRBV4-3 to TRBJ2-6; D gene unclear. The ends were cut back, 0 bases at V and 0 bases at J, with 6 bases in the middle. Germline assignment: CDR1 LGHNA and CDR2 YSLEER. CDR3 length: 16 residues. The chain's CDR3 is CASSQDRGSGANVLTF. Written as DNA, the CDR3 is TGCGCCAGCAGCCAAGATCGTGGCTCTGGGGCCAACGTCCTGACTTTC.

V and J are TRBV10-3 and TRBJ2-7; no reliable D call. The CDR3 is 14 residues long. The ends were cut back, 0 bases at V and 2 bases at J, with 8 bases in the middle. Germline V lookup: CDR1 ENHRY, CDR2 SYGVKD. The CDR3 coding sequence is TGTGCCATCAGTGAGTCTACCAGAACCTACGAGCAGTACTTC. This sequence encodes CAISESTRTYEQYF.